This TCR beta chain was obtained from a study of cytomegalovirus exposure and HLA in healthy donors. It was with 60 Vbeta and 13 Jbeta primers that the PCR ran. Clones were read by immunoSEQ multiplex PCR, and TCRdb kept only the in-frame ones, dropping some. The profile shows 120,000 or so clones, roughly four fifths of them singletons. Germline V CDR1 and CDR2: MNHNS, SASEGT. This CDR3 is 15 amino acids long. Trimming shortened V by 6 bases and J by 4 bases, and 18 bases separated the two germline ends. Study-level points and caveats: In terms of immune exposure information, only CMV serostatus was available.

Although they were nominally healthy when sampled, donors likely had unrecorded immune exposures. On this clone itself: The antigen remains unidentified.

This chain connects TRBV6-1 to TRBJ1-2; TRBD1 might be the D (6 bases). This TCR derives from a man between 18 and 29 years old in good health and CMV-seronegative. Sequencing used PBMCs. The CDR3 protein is CASRPGVGGGYGYTF. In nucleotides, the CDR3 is TGTGCCAGCAGGCCAGGCGTAGGGGGGGGCTATGGCTACACCTTC.